These 27 T cell receptor beta chains came from one sample sequenced in a study of blood T cell repertoires in COVID-19. Profiling relied on immunoSEQ multiplex PCR, and the TCRdb table lists in-frame clones only, not all of them. Here the sample spans approximately 150,000 clones, over 70% being singletons. Specimen: PBMCs or T cells enriched from blood (not recorded which). The receptors originated from a woman aged 40 to 50 with acute COVID-19.

The chain has TRBV5-4 and TRBJ2-2; 11 nucleotides agree with TRBD2. The germline gives CDR1 SGHNT, CDR2 YYREEE (reference sequence). The junction had 10 bases not matched to a gene; V was cut back by 5 bases and J by 7 bases. The CDR3 extends over 16 amino acids. CDR3 DNA sequence: TGTGCCAGCAGACCTACTAGCGGGGGCCCCGGCGGGGAGCTGTTTTTT. It encodes CASRPTSGGPGGELFF. Filled out from reference TRBV5-4 and TRBJ2-2, the complete variable domain reads ETGVTQSPTHLIKTRGQQVTLRCSSQSGHNTVSWYQQALGQGPQFIFQYYREEENGRGNFPPRFSGLQFPNYSSELNVNALELDDSALYLCASRPTSGGPGGELFFGEGSRLTVL.

The CDR3 coding sequence is TGTGCCAGCAGTTACAGTGGACAGGACTATGGCTACACCTTC. Its translation: CASSYSGQDYGYTF. V gene TRBV6-5 combines with J gene TRBJ1-2, with 7 bases matching TRBD1. V shed 2 bases and J 3 bases; nucleotides not matched to a gene: 3. Germline CDR1 reads MNHEY; CDR2 reads SVGAGI. This CDR3 region has 14 residues.

The J gene is TRBJ1-1, the V gene TRBV12-3 or TRBV12-4, with 8 bases fitting TRBD1. The CDR3 runs 13 residues. V shed 3 bases and J 8 bases; nucleotides not matched to a gene: 5. This chain's CDR3 is CASSLGQATEAFF. The CDR3 DNA is TGTGCCAGCAGTTTGGGACAGGCCACCGAAGCTTTCTTT.

V usage is TRBV2 and J usage is TRBJ1-2; tentatively, D is TRBD1 (5 bases). The CDR3 runs 12 residues. Germline lookup yields CDR1 SNHLY and CDR2 FYNNEI. Trimming took off 3 bases at V and 5 bases at J, with 7 bases between the two ends. Here the CDR3 reads CASSDRVYGYTF. As DNA, the CDR3 is TGTGCCAGCAGTGACAGGGTATATGGCTACACCTTC.

This chain uses TRBV7-2 with TRBJ2-3; 7 bases map to TRBD1. Trimming took 5 bases from V and 1 from J; bases not matched to a gene: 9. This CDR3 has 16 residues. CDR1 is SGHTA, CDR2 FQGNSA, per germline. The CDR3 loop reads CASSPRVTGRTDTQYF. CDR3 coding DNA: TGTGCCAGCAGCCCCCGGGTGACAGGGCGCACAGATACGCAGTATTTT.

About this clone itself: Other DNA variants within this sample encode the same CDR3. The gene calls are TRBV19 and TRBJ1-6; D remains ambiguous. CDR1 and CDR2 from the germline V gene are LNHDA and SQIVND (reference sequence). This CDR3 has 12 amino acids. V shed 1 base and J shed 8 bases, with 3 bases lying between them. The CDR3 DNA reads as TGTGCCAGTAGTATAGCGGATTCACCCCTCCACTTT. Translated, it gives CASSIADSPLHF.

The chain couples TRBV21-1 to TRBJ1-5; TRBD1, as called in the table, went unchecked against the DNA. TRBV21-1 is flagged as a pseudogene. The CDR3 covers 16 residues. CDR3 nucleotide sequence: TGTGCCAGCAGTTACGTCAGGGGGGAGGGCAATCAGCCCCAGCATTTT. It codes for CASSYVRGEGNQPQHF.

The chain carries TRBV10-3 and TRBJ2-1; TRBD2 matches at 12 bases. The CDR3 covers 16 residues. V dropped 5 bases and J dropped 6; count of bases not matched to a gene: 8. Germline values: CDR1 ENHRY, CDR2 SYGVKD. CDR3 coding DNA: TGTGCCATCAGTTCCGGACTAGCGGGATTAGTCAATGAGCAGTTCTTC. Protein product: CAISSGLAGLVNEQFF.

The V and J genes are TRBV18 and TRBJ2-7; D is uncertain. Trimming stripped 4 bases from V and 0 bases from J, with 10 bases between. Germline V gene lookup returns CDR1 KGHSH and CDR2 LQKENI. The CDR3 has 14 amino acids. The CDR3 is CASSLESYSYEQYV. The CDR3, as DNA: TGTGCCAGCTCACTAGAGTCCTACTCCTACGAGCAGTACGTC.

This chain links TRBV7-9 with TRBJ1-2, with D tentatively TRBD1 (5 bases). Deletions cut 1 base from V and 4 bases from J, with 16 bases between. This CDR3 has 16 amino acids. CDR1 is SEHNR and CDR2 is FQNEAQ in the germline V gene (reference sequence). The CDR3 DNA follows: TGTGCCAGCAGCTTAGTCTCGGGCCAGGGCAGCTATGGCTACACCTTC. Its protein product is CASSLVSGQGSYGYTF. Complete variable domain (other parts from reference TRBV7-9 and TRBJ1-2): DTGVSQNPRHKITKRGQNVTFRCDPISEHNRLYWYRQTLGQGPEFLTYFQNEAQLEKSRLLSDRFSAERPKGSFSTLEIQRTEQGDSAMYLCASSLVSGQGSYGYTFGSGTRLTVV.

V gene TRBV6-5 combines with J gene TRBJ1-5, with TRBD1 identical over 9 bases. Looked up from germline, CDR1 is MNHEY and CDR2 is SVGAGI. The trim removed 7 bases at V and 6 bases at J, leaving 7 bases unmatched. The CDR3 sequence is 14 residues long. In DNA form, the CDR3 reads TGTGCCAGCAAGTCTACAGGGGGCAGTCAGCCCCAGCATTTT. It translates to CASKSTGGSQPQHF.

V and J are TRBV5-4 and TRBJ2-7; D uncertain. V lost 4 bases, J lost 3 bases, and 17 bases lay in between. CDR1 and CDR2 from the germline V gene are SGHNT and YYREEE (reference sequence). The CDR3 has 15 amino acids. CDR3: CASSPTLGVGYEQYF. The CDR3 bases are TGTGCCAGCAGCCCTACCCTTGGAGTCGGCTACGAGCAGTACTTC.

The table lists this clone with a few counts. The gene calls are TRBV27 and TRBJ2-7; 10 bases map to TRBD1. The CDR3 is 14 amino acids. In germline, CDR1 is MNHEY, CDR2 SMNVEV (reference sequence). The ends lost 4 bases at V and 5 bases at J; junction bases unmatched: 5. CDR3 bases: TGTGCCAGCAGTTCATTGACAGGGGGCAACGAGCAGTACTTC. It is translated as CASSSLTGGNEQYF.

V usage is TRBV2 and J usage is TRBJ1-6, with 8 bases matching TRBD1. The CDR3 spans 15 residues. Trimming cost V 6 bases and J 9 bases; bases outside gene matches: 10. Germline CDR1 SNHLY, CDR2 FYNNEI. In DNA, the CDR3 is TGTGCCAGCAGCCTGACAGGGGCGGAAGGTTCACCCCTCCACTTT. Protein product: CASSLTGAEGSPLHF.

The chain has TRBV18 and TRBJ1-2; 9 bases are a match to TRBD1. V trimming: 11 bases; J trimming: 6 bases; junction bases outside the gene matches: 10. Germline V gene lookup returns CDR1 KGHSH and CDR2 LQKENI. CDR3 size: 13 residues. DNA of the CDR3: TGTGCCTCCATCGGGGGACAGGGTGATGGCTACACCTTC. It yields the protein CASIGGQGDGYTF.

This sequence joins TRBV19 and TRBJ1-1, with TRBD1 identical over 9 bases. With V trimmed by 7 bases and J by 1 base, 1 base remained unmatched. CDR1 and CDR2 from the germline V gene are LNHDA and SQIVND (reference sequence). This CDR3 contains 13 residues. CDR3 sequence reads: CASKDRGNTEAFF. The CDR3 DNA reads TGTGCCAGTAAGGACAGGGGGAACACTGAAGCTTTCTTT.

This chain links TRBV30 with TRBJ2-3, with 13 bases lining up with TRBD2. Per germline, CDR1 GTSNPN and CDR2 SVGIG (reference sequence). The V and J ends lost 1 base and 0 bases, in that order; junction bases with no gene match: 1. The length of the CDR3 is 16 residues. The CDR3 DNA reads as TGTGCCTGGAGTGGGACTAGCGGGAGTAGCACAGATACGCAGTATTTT. This gives the protein CAWSGTSGSSTDTQYF. Full variable domain (missing parts from reference TRBV30 and TRBJ2-3): SQTIHQWPATLVQPVGSPLSLECTVEGTSNPNLYWYRQAAGRGLQLLFYSVGIGQISSEVPQNLSASRPQDRQFILSSKKLLLSDSGFYLCAWSGTSGSSTDTQYFGPGTRLTVL.

The chain carries TRBV6-5 and TRBJ2-2; 8 bases fit TRBD2. V shed 6 bases, J shed 6 bases, and the junction held 6 bases outside the gene matches. The CDR3 spans 14 residues. Germline loops: CDR1 MNHEY, CDR2 SVGAGI. The DNA of the CDR3 is TGTGCCAGCAGCTCCGGGACTAGTGCCGGGGAGCTGTTTTTT. Translation gives CASSSGTSAGELFF.

The rearrangement joins TRBV5-1 to TRBJ2-5; 11 nucleotides agree with TRBD2. V was clipped by 4 bases and J by 2 bases; unmatched bases: 4. This CDR3 contains 15 residues. Germline CDR1 and CDR2: SGHRS and YFSETQ. The CDR3 loop is CASSRGLAEQETQYF. DNA of the CDR3: TGCGCCAGCAGCCGGGGACTAGCGGAGCAAGAGACCCAGTACTTC.

This clone was seen more than once but under ten times. This chain joins TRBV7-3 and TRBJ2-1; a possible D gene is TRBD2 (6 bases). The CDR3 has 15 residues. The V end was cut by 2 bases, the J end by 6 bases, with 14 bases between. CDR1 and CDR2 (germline): SGHTA, FQGTGA. The chain's CDR3 is CASSLGGGGINEQFF. DNA of the CDR3: TGTGCCAGCAGCTTAGGCGGCGGCGGGATCAATGAGCAGTTCTTC.

The chain combines TRBV9 with TRBJ1-1, with 7 positions matching TRBD1. The ends lost 2 bases at V and 5 bases at J; junction bases unmatched: 9. The V gene's germline CDR1 is SGDLS and CDR2 YYNGEE. This CDR3 has 15 residues. The CDR3 sequence: CASSVIPQGPTEAFF. The CDR3 DNA is TGTGCCAGCAGCGTTATACCACAGGGGCCAACTGAAGCTTTCTTT.

The rearrangement links TRBV14 to TRBJ2-7; TRBD1 is a possible D gene (6 bases). CDR3 length equals 15 residues. Germline V gene lookup returns CDR1 SGHDN and CDR2 FVKESK. V lost 5 bases to trimming and J lost 5 bases, with 19 bases between them. CDR3 DNA: TGTGCCAGCAGCTCAGTTCCTCAGGGGTCGGACGAGCAGTACTTC. Translating gives CASSSVPQGSDEQYF.

This chain joins TRBV2 and TRBJ2-5; TRBD2 is a possible D gene (5 bases). This CDR3 comprises 11 residues. V dropped 1 base and J dropped 9 bases, with 6 bases sitting between them. Germline values: CDR1 SNHLY, CDR2 FYNNEI. CDR3 in DNA: TGTGCCAGCAGTGAAGGAGGGTCCCAGTACTTC. Its translation: CASSEGGSQYF.

This chain joins TRBV9 and TRBJ2-5, with a tentative D call TRBD2 (6 bases). The CDR3 is made up of 15 amino acids. The germline V and J ends were trimmed by 3 bases and 2 bases, with 14 bases remaining between them. CDR1 is SGDLS, CDR2 YYNGEE, per germline. Here the CDR3 reads CASSGSPGDQETQYF. CDR3 coding DNA: TGTGCCAGCAGCGGTTCCCCGGGAGATCAAGAGACCCAGTACTTC.

V is TRBV5-1 and J is TRBJ1-6, with TRBD1 as a possible D gene (5 bases). The V end lost 0 bases, the J end lost 10 bases, and 8 bases lay between the germline ends. CDR1 SGHRS and CDR2 YFSETQ come from the germline V gene. This CDR3 is 13 amino acids long. CDR3 protein: CASSLGGRSPLHF. CDR3 DNA: TGCGCCAGCAGCTTGGGGGGCAGGTCACCCCTCCACTTT.

The V and J genes are TRBV27 and TRBJ1-1; D perhaps matches TRBD1 (6 bases). Trimming pared 4 bases from V and 4 bases from J, leaving 10 bases between. The CDR3 runs to 13 residues. Germline lookup yields CDR1 MNHEY and CDR2 SMNVEV (reference sequence). CDR3 loop: CASSSLTGTEAFF. In DNA form, the CDR3 reads TGTGCCAGCAGTTCCTTGACAGGCACTGAAGCTTTCTTT.

V is TRBV7-3 and J is TRBJ1-6; 7 bases line up with TRBD1. The germline V gene encodes CDR1 SGHTA and CDR2 FQGTGA. V shed 5 bases, J shed 9 bases, and the junction held 7 bases outside the gene matches. This CDR3 has 14 amino acids. The CDR3: CASSATGRTSPLHF. The DNA for the CDR3 is TGTGCCAGCAGCGCGACAGGGAGAACTTCACCCCTCCACTTT.